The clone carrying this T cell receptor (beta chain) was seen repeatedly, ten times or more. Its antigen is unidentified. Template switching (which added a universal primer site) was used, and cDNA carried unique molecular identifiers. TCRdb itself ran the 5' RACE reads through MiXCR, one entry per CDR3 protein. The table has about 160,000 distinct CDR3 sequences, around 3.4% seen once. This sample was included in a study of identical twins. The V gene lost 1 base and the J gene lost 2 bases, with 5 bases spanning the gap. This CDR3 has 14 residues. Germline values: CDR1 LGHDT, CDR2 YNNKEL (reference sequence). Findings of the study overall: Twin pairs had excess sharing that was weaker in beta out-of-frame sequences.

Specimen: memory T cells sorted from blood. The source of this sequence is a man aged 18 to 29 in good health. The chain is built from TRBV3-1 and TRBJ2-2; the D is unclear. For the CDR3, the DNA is TGTGCCAGCAGCCAAGGACAAAACACCGGGGAGCTGTTTTTT. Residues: CASSQGQNTGELFF.